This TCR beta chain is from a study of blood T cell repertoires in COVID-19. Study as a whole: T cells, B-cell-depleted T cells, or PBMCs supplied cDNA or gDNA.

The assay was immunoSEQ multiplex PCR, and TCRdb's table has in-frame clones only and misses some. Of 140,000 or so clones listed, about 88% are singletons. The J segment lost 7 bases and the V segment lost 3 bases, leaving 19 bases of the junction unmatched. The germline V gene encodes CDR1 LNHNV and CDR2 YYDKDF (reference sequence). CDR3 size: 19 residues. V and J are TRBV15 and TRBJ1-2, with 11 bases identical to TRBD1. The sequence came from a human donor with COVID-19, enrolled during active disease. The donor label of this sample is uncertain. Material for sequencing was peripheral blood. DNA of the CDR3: TGTGCCACCAGCAGGGGGGTCGCGGGGACAGGGGGGTTCTTCGGTGGCTACACCTTC. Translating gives CATSRGVAGTGGFFGGYTF.